This TCR beta chain was sequenced during a study of CD8+ T cells in alopecia areata. V was pared by 5 bases and J by 7 bases, with 8 bases between. The CDR3 consists of 11 residues. Germline loops: CDR1 SQVTM, CDR2 ANQGSEA. After isolation, RNA underwent reverse transcription to generate cDNA as the sequencing template. Using immunoSEQ multiplex PCR, the repertoire was profiled, and TCRdb retains in-frame clones only, with some absent. The sample has fewer than 200,000 clones, 67% seen once. The source material was CD8+ T cells sorted from blood, sampled at week 0. This rearrangement joins TRBV29-1 to TRBJ1-4, with a possible D match to TRBD1 (5 bases). The clonotype comes from a human donor with alopecia areata. The chain's CDR3 is CSVWGSEKLFF. The CDR3 DNA is TGCAGCGTTTGGGGGAGTGAAAAACTGTTTTTT.